Below, one T cell receptor (beta chain) is given with its context. The antigen is not known. The data are from a study of OX40 agonist ivuxolimab in advanced cancers. About the research overall: Males comprised roughly four fifths of the group, whose mean age was about 60 years (range roughly 20 to 85). Allowance was made for prior anti-PD-1, anti-PD-L1 or anti-CTLA-4 therapy, and approximately 41% had some.

TCRdb keeps only in-frame clones here, not all; method: immunoSEQ multiplex PCR. The table includes 45,000 to 55,000 clones, about 86% detected once. Trimming stripped 3 bases from V and 9 bases from J, with 16 bases between. Germline V lookup: CDR1 SGHDT, CDR2 YYEEEE. The CDR3 has 14 amino acids. The study, taken as a whole, reports: CD8+ T cells averaged more expanded clones than CD4+. CD4+ and CD8+ blood T cells expanded clonally by week 6 at 0.1 to 3.0 mg/kg.

This TCR was sampled from an adult with an advanced solid tumor such as melanoma, head and neck, liver or kidney cancer. The chain joins TRBV5-6 to TRBJ2-1, with unresolved D. Material: CD4+ or CD8+ T cells sorted from blood, obtained in a trial of the OX40 agonist ivuxolimab. CDR3: CASSSPATFTEQFF. The DNA for the CDR3 is TGTGCCAGCAGCTCCCCCGCGACTTTCACTGAGCAGTTCTTC.